These 17 T cell receptor beta chains were all obtained from the same sample, sequenced in a study of cytotoxic CD8 clonotypes in ibrutinib-treated CLL. Measured with immunoSEQ multiplex PCR; TCRdb has only the in-frame clones, and not every one. The repertoire includes a few hundred thousand clones, roughly two thirds of them detected once, and 6.3% sits in the top ten. Material: PBMCs, obtained after 36 months of ibrutinib treatment. The receptors were gathered from a human donor with chronic lymphocytic leukemia.

CDR3 protein: CASRTSGGTYEQYF. CDR3 sequence (DNA): TGTGCCAGCAGAACTAGCGGGGGGACCTACGAGCAGTACTTC. The chain joins TRBV25-1 to TRBJ2-7, with 12 bases aligning to TRBD2. This CDR3 comprises 14 residues. Trimming removed 6 bases from V and 2 bases from J; junction bases left unmatched: 2. Looked up from germline, CDR1 is MGHDK and CDR2 is SYGVNS.

The rearrangement links TRBV29-1 to TRBJ2-7; unclear D gene. The V gene's germline CDR1 is SQVTM and CDR2 ANQGSEA. The CDR3 totals 12 residues. V was trimmed by 6 bases and J by 2 bases, leaving 11 bases between them. The CDR3 spells CSVLSKTYEQYF. The CDR3 nucleotides are TGCAGCGTACTTAGCAAGACCTACGAGCAGTACTTC.

The chain combines TRBV6-5 with TRBJ2-7; 13 bases agree with TRBD2. In germline, CDR1 is MNHEY, CDR2 SVGAGI. V lost 6 bases and J lost 6; bases outside the gene matches: 5. The CDR3 totals 14 residues. The CDR3 nucleotides are TGTGCCAGCAGCCTACTAGCGGGGGGGTTCGAGCAGTACTTC. Encoded protein: CASSLLAGGFEQYF.

The V and J genes are TRBV5-1 and TRBJ2-1; the D gene is possibly TRBD1 (5 bases). Germline CDR1 SGHRS, CDR2 YFSETQ. CDR3 length equals 13 residues. The V gene lost 0 bases and the J gene lost 8 bases, with 9 bases spanning the gap. CDR3 region: CASSLGAGYEQFF. In nucleotides, the CDR3 is TGCGCCAGCAGCTTGGGTGCAGGGTATGAGCAGTTCTTC.

This clone has just a few counts. The CDR3 nucleotides read TGTGCCAGTAGTCCGTGGCGGACTAGCGGGGGGGTCTCCTACAATGAGCAGTTCTTC. It is translated as CASSPWRTSGGVSYNEQFF. The chain links TRBV19 to TRBJ2-1; 15 nucleotides line up with TRBD2. CDR3 length: 19 residues. V was clipped by 5 bases and J by 0 bases; unmatched bases: 8. The germline gives CDR1 LNHDA, CDR2 SQIVND (reference sequence).

A few counts support this clone. The V call is TRBV9, the J call TRBJ2-1; D is ambiguous. The CDR3 contains 12 residues. Germline V gene data show CDR1 as SGDLS and CDR2 as YYNGEE. Trimming took off 2 bases at V and 6 bases at J, with 6 bases between the two ends. The CDR3 spells CASSVFSNEQFF. CDR3 DNA: TGTGCCAGCAGCGTCTTCTCCAATGAGCAGTTCTTC.

J is TRBJ1-2 and V is TRBV7-9, with TRBD1 matching 11 bases. The CDR3 covers 17 residues. Germline V gene data show CDR1 as SEHNR and CDR2 as FQNEAQ (reference sequence). With V trimmed by 4 bases and J by 2 bases, 9 bases remained unmatched. Written as DNA, the CDR3 is TGTGCCAGCAGCTGGTGGGACAGGGGGATGGGGAACTATGGCTACACCTTC. It translates to CASSWWDRGMGNYGYTF.

A few counts support this clone. V gene TRBV6-1 combines with J gene TRBJ1-5; D perhaps matches TRBD1 (6 bases). Trimming stripped 8 bases from V and 3 bases from J, with 14 bases between. Germline CDR1 MNHNS, CDR2 SASEGT. The CDR3 covers 14 residues. CDR3: CASLYRADNQPQHF. The CDR3 DNA is TGTGCCAGCCTATACAGGGCGGACAATCAGCCCCAGCATTTT.

This clone has a handful of counts. The chain couples TRBV7-6 to TRBJ2-7; 7 positions agree with TRBD1. This CDR3 has 16 residues. Germline lookup yields CDR1 SGHVS and CDR2 FNYEAQ. Germline trimming cut 1 base from V and 6 bases from J; bases unmatched to any gene: 12. CDR3 in DNA: TGTGCCAGCAGCTTAGGATACAGGGGCCAAATCACCGAGCAGTACTTC. This encodes CASSLGYRGQITEQYF. The whole variable domain, remainder taken from reference TRBV7-6 and TRBJ2-7, is GAGVSQSPRYKVTKRGQDVALRCDPISGHVSLYWYRQALGQGPEFLTYFNYEAQQDKSGLPNDRFSAERPEGSISTLTIQRTEQRDSAMYRCASSLGYRGQITEQYFGPGTRLTVT.

The chain uses TRBV7-3 and TRBJ2-1, with 9 bases identical to TRBD2. The J segment lost 5 bases and the V segment lost 1 base, leaving 12 bases of the junction unmatched. Germline CDR1 SGHTA, CDR2 FQGTGA. This CDR3 has 18 amino acids. CDR3 loop: CASSLSGRLAGFNNEQFF. As DNA, the CDR3 is TGTGCCAGCAGCTTAAGTGGGCGCCTAGCGGGATTCAACAATGAGCAGTTCTTC.

The table lists this clone with a few counts. This chain links TRBV4-1 with TRBJ1-2; weak D call: TRBD1 (6 bases). The ends were cut back, 2 bases at V and 4 bases at J, with 11 bases in the middle. This CDR3 is built from 14 residues. In germline, CDR1 is MGHRA, CDR2 YSYEKL. The CDR3 bases are TGCGCCAGCAGCCAATTGGGGGGGCTCTATGGCTACACCTTC. Encoded protein: CASSQLGGLYGYTF.

This rearrangement joins TRBV9 to TRBJ2-2, with 8 bases identical to TRBD2. The CDR3 contains 13 residues. Germline CDR1 reads SGDLS; CDR2 reads YYNGEE. The V segment lost 3 bases and the J segment 16 bases; nucleotides outside the gene matches: 11. CDR3 coding DNA: TGTGCCAGCAGCGACGGTGTGCGCGGGACTAGGTTTTTT. It yields the protein CASSDGVRGTRFF.

V and J are TRBV5-5 and TRBJ1-6; D unclear. V was cut by 7 bases and J by 0 bases, with 11 bases left in between. CDR1 and CDR2 from the germline V gene are SGHKS and YYEKEE (reference sequence). The CDR3 consists of 15 residues. The DNA of the CDR3 is TGTGCCAGCTCGTTAGGGAGCTCCTATAATTCACCCCTCCACTTT. Protein: CASSLGSSYNSPLHF.

J is TRBJ2-5 and V is TRBV7-2; D is ambiguous. Per germline, CDR1 SGHTA and CDR2 FQGNSA. The CDR3 covers 12 residues. V was cut by 0 bases and J by 2 bases, with 1 base left in between. CDR3 coding DNA: TGTGCCAGCAGCTTAGCGCAAGAGACCCAGTACTTC. The encoded protein is CASSLAQETQYF.

The chain recombines TRBV25-1 with TRBJ2-1; D is tentatively TRBD1 or TRBD2 (5 bases each). The CDR3 has 12 amino acids. The germline V gene encodes CDR1 MGHDK and CDR2 SYGVNS. The V end was cut by 8 bases, the J end by 8 bases, with 13 bases between. CDR3 DNA: TGTGCCAGCTCCCTTGGGGGTTATGAGCAGTTCTTC. It specifies CASSLGGYEQFF.

The genes are TRBV29-1 and TRBJ1-2; D is unresolved. Trimming left V 3 bases short and J 4 bases short, with 6 bases between. CDR1 is SQVTM and CDR2 is ANQGSEA in the germline V gene. The CDR3 runs 11 residues. The CDR3 bases are TGCAGCGTTGAGGGCAGCTATGGCTACACCTTC. It codes for CSVEGSYGYTF.

A few counts support this clone. The chain links TRBV6-7 to TRBJ2-7, with no clear D. TRBV6-7 is flagged as an ORF with uncertain function. The CDR3 is 14 amino acids. The V end lost 2 bases, the J end lost 0 bases, and 8 bases lay between the germline ends. The CDR3 sequence: CASSYRAFSYEQYF. CDR3 sequence (DNA): TGTGCCAGCAGTTACCGGGCCTTCTCCTACGAGCAGTACTTC.